This entry concerns a single TCR beta chain. This entry is derived from a study of graft-versus-host responses after intestinal transplantation. The wider study: Each patient got anti-thymocyte globulin induction, then tacrolimus and steroids for about 3 years.

Whole-study results and caveats: Graft-versus-host to host-versus-graft clonal ratios in allografts were high in patients with graft-donor T cell macrochimerism.

Co-plated with roughly 200,000 CFSE-labeled responder cells were roughly 200,000 irradiated, violet-dye-labeled stimulator cells. Proliferating CFSE-low CD3+CD4+ and CD3+CD8+ responders were sorted post-reaction. Generated by immunoSEQ multiplex PCR, the TCRdb table keeps only in-frame clones and is missing some. The sample has under 7,500 clones, about 33% seen once. This TCR derives from a human patient who was an organ donor for intestinal transplantation. The sequenced sample was alloreactive CD8+ T cells from a mixed lymphocyte reaction culture, obtained before transplantation. Subset defined: CFSE-low proliferating T cells sorted from roughly 6-day pre-transplant mixed lymphocyte reaction (GvH or HvG direction).

The CDR3 region is CASSPGTGQTGELFF. In nucleotides, the CDR3 is TGTGCCAGCAGCCCCGGGACAGGGCAGACCGGGGAGCTGTTTTTT. The V and J genes are TRBV7-7 and TRBJ2-2; 9 nucleotides match TRBD1. J was trimmed by 5 bases and V by 5 bases; bases with no gene match: 6. The CDR3 is made up of 15 amino acids. In germline, CDR1 is SSHAT, CDR2 FNYEAQ (reference sequence).